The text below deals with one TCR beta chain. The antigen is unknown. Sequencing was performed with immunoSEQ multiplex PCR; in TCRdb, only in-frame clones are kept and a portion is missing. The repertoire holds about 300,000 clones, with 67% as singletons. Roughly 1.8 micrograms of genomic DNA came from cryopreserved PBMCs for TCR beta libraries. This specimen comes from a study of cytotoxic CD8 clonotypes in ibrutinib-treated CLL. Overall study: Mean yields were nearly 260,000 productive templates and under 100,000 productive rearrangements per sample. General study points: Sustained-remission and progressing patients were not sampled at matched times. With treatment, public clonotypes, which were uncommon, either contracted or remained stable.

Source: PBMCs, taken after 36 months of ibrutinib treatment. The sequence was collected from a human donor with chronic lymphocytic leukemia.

In DNA form, the CDR3 reads TGTGCCAGCTCCCCGGCGGCCAAGTCGTACGAGCAGTACTTC. Translating it yields CASSPAAKSYEQYF. This chain links TRBV19 with TRBJ2-7; D is unclear. CDR3 length equals 14 residues. V was shortened by 9 bases and J by 4 bases, with 19 bases between the two germline ends. Per germline, CDR1 LNHDA and CDR2 SQIVND (reference sequence).